One sample yielded the 2 T cell receptor beta chains listed below, sequenced in a study of CD8+ T cells in alopecia areata. Treatment specified: oral pan-JAK inhibitor, 5-10 mg twice daily. Reverse transcription of extracted RNA yielded cDNA, which provided the sequencing template. Profiling relied on immunoSEQ multiplex PCR, and the TCRdb table lists in-frame clones only, not all of them. Of about 140,000 clones detected, more than 85% appear once; the ten largest clones hold over 10%. Sequencing used CD8+ T cells sorted from blood, obtained at week 4, from a patient treated with tofacitinib. These receptor sequences come from a human donor with alopecia areata.

On this clone: The sample holds other DNA sequences that translate to the same CDR3. The V gene is TRBV27, the J gene TRBJ2-7; TRBD2 matches 7 bases. The ends lost 4 bases at V and 7 bases at J; junction bases unmatched: 1. Germline V lookup: CDR1 MNHEY, CDR2 SMNVEV (reference sequence). The CDR3 consists of 11 residues. CDR3 nucleotide sequence: TGTGCCAGCAGTTCGGGGGGAGAGCAGTACTTC. This encodes CASSSGGEQYF.

This clone appeared a single time. The chain couples TRBV5-5 to TRBJ2-1; 8 nucleotides match TRBD2. CDR3 length: 16 residues. Germline V gene sequence: CDR1 SGHKS, CDR2 YYEKEE (reference sequence). The V and J ends lost 0 bases and 7 bases, in that order; junction bases with no gene match: 9. As DNA, the CDR3 is TGTGCCAGCAGCTTGGGGACGGGGGGGCCGAGGAATGAGCAGTTCTTC. Translated, it gives CASSLGTGGPRNEQFF.